This passage covers 8 T cell receptor beta chains from one sample sequenced in a study of identical twins' blood T cells. A single record per CDR3 protein comes from TCRdb applying MiXCR to the 5' RACE reads. This sample yields a few hundred thousand distinct CDR3 sequences, of which about 28% are seen a single time; roughly 6.1% belongs to the top ten. The material sequenced was PBMCs. These receptors came from a woman between 18 and 50 years old in good health.

The chain uses TRBV12-3 or TRBV12-4 and TRBJ2-2, with D unresolved. V lost 7 bases, J lost 6 bases, and 9 bases lay in between. This CDR3 region has 12 residues. CDR3 protein: CASISVAGELFF. CDR3 nucleotide sequence: TGTGCCAGCATAAGCGTGGCCGGGGAGCTGTTTTTT.

The chain joins TRBV29-1 to TRBJ1-1, with unresolved D. Germline CDR1 is SQVTM and CDR2 is ANQGSEA. V lost 3 bases and J 2 bases, leaving 7 bases between the germline ends. This CDR3 region has 12 residues. CDR3 DNA sequence: TGCAGCGTTGACGGAGGAAACACTGAAGCTTTCTTT. This translates into CSVDGGNTEAFF.

This clonotype was found many times. The CDR3 sequence: CASSQNTNTEAFF. CDR3 nucleotides: TGTGCCAGCAGCCAAAACACCAACACTGAAGCTTTCTTT. The chain links TRBV7-2 to TRBJ1-1; unclear D gene. V was clipped by 5 bases and J by 2 bases, with 9 bases between them. CDR1 is SGHTA and CDR2 is FQGNSA in the germline V gene. This CDR3 has 13 residues.

The table lists this clonotype with a few counts. This chain uses TRBV7-2 with TRBJ2-2; maybe TRBD1 (5 bases). Trimming removed 3 bases from V and 4 bases from J, with 12 bases in between. This CDR3 is 15 amino acids long. Germline loops: CDR1 SGHTA, CDR2 FQGNSA. The CDR3 protein is CASSFIQVATGELFF. The CDR3 bases are TGTGCCAGCAGCTTTATACAGGTCGCCACCGGGGAGCTGTTTTTT.

Concerning this clonotype: Compared with germline, one end of the junction differs, possibly owing to a read error. The chain is built from TRBV12-3 or TRBV12-4 and TRBJ1-2; D call uncertain. CDR3 length equals 14 residues. Written as DNA, the CDR3 is TGTGTCAGCAGACCCTCCGGGAGGAGTCTTGGCCACACCTTC. Translation gives CVSRPSGRSLGHTF.

The rearrangement links TRBV6-2 or TRBV6-3 to TRBJ2-5, with D possibly TRBD2 on 5 matching bases. This CDR3 is 13 amino acids long. CDR1 and CDR2 from the germline V gene are MNHEY and SVGEGT. Between the trimmed V and J ends, which lost 6 bases and 4 bases, there was a span of 12 bases. The CDR3 region is CASRTSGAETQYF. CDR3 nucleotides: TGTGCCAGCAGGACCAGCGGCGCAGAGACCCAGTACTTC.

As for this clonotype: A much larger clone differs from this one at a single base, so this may be a read error. The chain links TRBV3-1 to TRBJ1-6, with unresolved D. The V gene's germline CDR1 is LGHDT and CDR2 YNNKEL (reference sequence). The CDR3 sequence is 14 residues long. V was clipped by 4 bases and J by 13 bases, with 17 bases between them. CDR3 sequence: CASSPAVDSYPLHF. In nucleotides, the CDR3 is TGTGCCAGCAGCCCCGCCGTGGATTCCTACCCCCTCCACTTT.

This chain uses TRBV3-1 with TRBJ2-3; 8 positions match TRBD1. Trimming took 4 bases from V and 8 from J; bases not matched to a gene: 11. CDR3 length equals 15 residues. The germline V gene has CDR1 LGHDT and CDR2 YNNKEL (reference sequence). CDR3 loop: CASSRGTGTHGTQYF. The CDR3 nucleotides are TGTGCCAGCAGCCGCGGGACAGGAACACATGGTACGCAGTATTTT.